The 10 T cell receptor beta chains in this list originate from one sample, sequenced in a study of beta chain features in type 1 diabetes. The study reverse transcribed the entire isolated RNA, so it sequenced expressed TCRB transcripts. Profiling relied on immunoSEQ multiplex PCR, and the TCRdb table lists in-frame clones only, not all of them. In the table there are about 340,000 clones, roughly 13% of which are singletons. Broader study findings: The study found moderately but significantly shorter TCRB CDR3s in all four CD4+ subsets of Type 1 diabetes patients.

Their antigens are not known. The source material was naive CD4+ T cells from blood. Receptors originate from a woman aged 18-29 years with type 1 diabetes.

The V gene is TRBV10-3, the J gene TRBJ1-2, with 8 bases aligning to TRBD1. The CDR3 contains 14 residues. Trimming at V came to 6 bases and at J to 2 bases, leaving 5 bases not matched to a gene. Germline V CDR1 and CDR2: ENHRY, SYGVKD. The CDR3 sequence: CAIRLNRGNYGYTF. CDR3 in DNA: TGTGCCATCAGATTGAACAGGGGGAACTATGGCTACACCTTC.

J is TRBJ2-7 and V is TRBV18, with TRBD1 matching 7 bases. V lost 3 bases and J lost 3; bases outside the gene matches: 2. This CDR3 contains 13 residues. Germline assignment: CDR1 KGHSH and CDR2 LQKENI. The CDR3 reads CASSPGTVYEQYF. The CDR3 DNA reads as TGTGCCAGCTCACCGGGGACAGTCTACGAGCAGTACTTC.

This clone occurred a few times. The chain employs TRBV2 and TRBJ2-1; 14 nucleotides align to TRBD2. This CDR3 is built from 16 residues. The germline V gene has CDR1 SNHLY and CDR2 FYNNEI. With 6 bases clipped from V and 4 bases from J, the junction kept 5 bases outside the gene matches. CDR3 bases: TGTGCCAGCAGGGGCGGACTAGCGGGAGGTTACAATGAGCAGTTCTTC. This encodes CASRGGLAGGYNEQFF.

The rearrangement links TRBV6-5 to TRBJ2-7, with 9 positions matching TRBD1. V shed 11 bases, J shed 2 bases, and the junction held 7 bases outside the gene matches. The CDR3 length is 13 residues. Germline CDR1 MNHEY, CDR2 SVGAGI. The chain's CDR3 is CASRRQGAYEQYV. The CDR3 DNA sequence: TGTGCCTCGCGGAGACAGGGGGCCTACGAGCAGTACGTC.

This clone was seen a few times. Written as DNA, the CDR3 is TGTGCCAGCAGTTACCAAGGCGGGTACTACGAGCAGTACTTC. Residues: CASSYQGGYYEQYF. This rearrangement joins TRBV6-6 to TRBJ2-7; TRBD2 is a possible D gene (5 bases). V lost 2 bases, J lost 3 bases, and 11 bases lay in between. The CDR3 has 14 residues. CDR1 MNHNY and CDR2 SVGAGI come from the germline V gene (reference sequence).

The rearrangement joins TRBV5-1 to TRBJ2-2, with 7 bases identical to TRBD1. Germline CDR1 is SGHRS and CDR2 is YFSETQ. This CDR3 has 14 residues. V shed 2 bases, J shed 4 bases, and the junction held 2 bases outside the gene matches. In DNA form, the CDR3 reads TGCGCCAGCAGCTTCGCAGGGGGCACCGGGGAGCTGTTTTTT. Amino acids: CASSFAGGTGELFF.

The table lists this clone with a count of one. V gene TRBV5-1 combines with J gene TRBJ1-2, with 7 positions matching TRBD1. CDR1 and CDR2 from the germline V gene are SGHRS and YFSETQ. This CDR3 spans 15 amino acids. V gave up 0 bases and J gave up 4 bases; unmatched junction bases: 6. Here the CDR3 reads CASSLDPGTAYGYTF. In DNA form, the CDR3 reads TGCGCCAGCAGCTTGGATCCTGGGACAGCCTATGGCTACACCTTC.

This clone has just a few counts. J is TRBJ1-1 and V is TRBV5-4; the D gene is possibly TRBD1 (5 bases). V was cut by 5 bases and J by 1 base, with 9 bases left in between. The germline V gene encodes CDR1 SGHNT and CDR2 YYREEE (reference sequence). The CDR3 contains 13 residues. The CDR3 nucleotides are TGTGCCAGCAGTAAGACAGCGAACACTGAAGCTTTCTTT. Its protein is CASSKTANTEAFF.

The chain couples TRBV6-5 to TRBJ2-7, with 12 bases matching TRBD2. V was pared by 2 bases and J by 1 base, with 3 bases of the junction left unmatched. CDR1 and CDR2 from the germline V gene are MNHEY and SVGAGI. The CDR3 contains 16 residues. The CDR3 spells CASSYLTSGSSYEQYV. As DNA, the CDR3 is TGTGCCAGCAGTTACCTGACTAGCGGGAGTTCCTACGAGCAGTACGTC.

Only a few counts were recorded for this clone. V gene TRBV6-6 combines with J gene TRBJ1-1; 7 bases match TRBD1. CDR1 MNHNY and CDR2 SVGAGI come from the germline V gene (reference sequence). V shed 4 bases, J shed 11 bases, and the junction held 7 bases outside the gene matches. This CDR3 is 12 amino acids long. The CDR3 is CASSSGGWTAFF. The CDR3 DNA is TGTGCCAGCAGTTCAGGGGGGTGGACGGCTTTCTTT.